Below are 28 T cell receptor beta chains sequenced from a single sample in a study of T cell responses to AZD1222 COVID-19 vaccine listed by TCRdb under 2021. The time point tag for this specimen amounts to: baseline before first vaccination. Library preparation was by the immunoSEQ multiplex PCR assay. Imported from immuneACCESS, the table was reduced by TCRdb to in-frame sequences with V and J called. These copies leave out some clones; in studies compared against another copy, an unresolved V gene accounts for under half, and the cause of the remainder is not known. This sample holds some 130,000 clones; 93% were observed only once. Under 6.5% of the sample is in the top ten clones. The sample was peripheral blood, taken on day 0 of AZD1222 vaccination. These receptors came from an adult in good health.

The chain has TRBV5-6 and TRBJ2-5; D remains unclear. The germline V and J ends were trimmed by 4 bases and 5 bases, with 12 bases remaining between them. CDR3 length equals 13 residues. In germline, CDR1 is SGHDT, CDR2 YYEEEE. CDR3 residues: CASSLSVLETQYF. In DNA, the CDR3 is TGTGCCAGCAGCCTTAGTGTTTTGGAGACCCAGTACTTC.

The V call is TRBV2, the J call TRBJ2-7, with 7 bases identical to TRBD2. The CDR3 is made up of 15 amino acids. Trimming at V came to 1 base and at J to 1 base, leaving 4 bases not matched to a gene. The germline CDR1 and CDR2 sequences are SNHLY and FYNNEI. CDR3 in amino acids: CASSEVASGSYEQYF. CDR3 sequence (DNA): TGTGCCAGCAGTGAAGTAGCTAGCGGATCCTACGAGCAGTACTTC.

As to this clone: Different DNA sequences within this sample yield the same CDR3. Here the CDR3 DNA reads TGTGCCAGCAGCCAAGATAGGAACAATGAGCAGTTCTTC. It is translated as CASSQDRNNEQFF. V and J are TRBV3-1 (or the pseudogene TRBV3-2) and TRBJ2-1; the D is unclear. CDR1 and CDR2 (germline): LGHDT, YNNKEL (reference sequence). The CDR3 runs to 13 residues. Between the trimmed V and J ends, which lost 0 bases and 5 bases, there was a span of 5 bases.

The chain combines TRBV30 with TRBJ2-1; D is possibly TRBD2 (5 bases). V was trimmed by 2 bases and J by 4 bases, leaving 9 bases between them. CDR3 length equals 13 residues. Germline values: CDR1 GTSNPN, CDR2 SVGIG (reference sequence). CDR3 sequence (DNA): TGTGCCTGGAGTACACTAGGGTACAATGAGCAGTTCTTC. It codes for CAWSTLGYNEQFF.

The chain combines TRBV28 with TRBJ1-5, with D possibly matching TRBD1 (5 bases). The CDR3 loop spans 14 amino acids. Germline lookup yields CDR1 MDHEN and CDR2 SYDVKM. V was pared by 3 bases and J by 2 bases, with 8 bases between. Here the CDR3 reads CASSFVRGNQPQHF. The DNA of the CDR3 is TGTGCCAGCAGTTTCGTCAGGGGCAATCAGCCCCAGCATTTT. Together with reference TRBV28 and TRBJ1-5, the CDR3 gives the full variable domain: DVKVTQSSRYLVKRTGEKVFLECVQDMDHENMFWYRQDPGLGLRLIYFSYDVKMKEKGDIPEGYSVSREKKERFSLILESASTNQTSMYLCASSFVRGNQPQHFGDGTRLSIL.

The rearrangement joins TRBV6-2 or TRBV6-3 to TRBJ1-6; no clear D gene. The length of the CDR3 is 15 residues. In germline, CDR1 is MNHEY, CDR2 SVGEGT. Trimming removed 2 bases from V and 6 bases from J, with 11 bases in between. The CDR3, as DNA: TGTGCCAGCAGTTACGTGGAGACACTTAATTCACCCCTCCACTTT. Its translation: CASSYVETLNSPLHF.

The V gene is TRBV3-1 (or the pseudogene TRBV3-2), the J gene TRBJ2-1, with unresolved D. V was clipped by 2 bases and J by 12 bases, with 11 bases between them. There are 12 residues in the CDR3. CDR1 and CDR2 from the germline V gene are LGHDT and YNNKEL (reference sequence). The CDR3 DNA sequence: TGTGCCAGCAGCCAACAACCCACCGGGCAGTTCTTC. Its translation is CASSQQPTGQFF.

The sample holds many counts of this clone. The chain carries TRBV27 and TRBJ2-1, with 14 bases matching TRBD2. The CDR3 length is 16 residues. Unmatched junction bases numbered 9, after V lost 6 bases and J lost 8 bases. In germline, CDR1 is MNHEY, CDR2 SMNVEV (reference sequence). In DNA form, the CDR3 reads TGTGCCAGCAGGCCAGGACTAGCGGGAGGAGAGGATGAGCAGTTCTTC. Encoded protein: CASRPGLAGGEDEQFF.

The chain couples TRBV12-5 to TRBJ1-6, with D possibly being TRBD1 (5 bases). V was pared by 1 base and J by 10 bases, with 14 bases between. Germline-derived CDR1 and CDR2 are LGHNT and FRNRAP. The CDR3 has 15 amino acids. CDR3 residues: CASGLGGLDWSPLHF. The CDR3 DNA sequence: TGTGCTAGTGGTTTGGGGGGCCTCGACTGGTCACCCCTCCACTTT.

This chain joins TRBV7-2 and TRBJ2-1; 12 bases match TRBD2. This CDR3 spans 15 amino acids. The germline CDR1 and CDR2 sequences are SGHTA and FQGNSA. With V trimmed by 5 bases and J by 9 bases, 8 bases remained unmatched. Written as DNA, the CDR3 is TGTGCCAGCAGCCCAAGGACTAGCGGGATTACTGAGCAGTTCTTC. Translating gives CASSPRTSGITEQFF.

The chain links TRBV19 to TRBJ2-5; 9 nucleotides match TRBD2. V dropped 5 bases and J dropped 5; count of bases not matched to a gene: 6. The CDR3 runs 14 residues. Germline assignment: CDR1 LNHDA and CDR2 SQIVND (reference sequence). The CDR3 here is CASSPSGMGETQYF. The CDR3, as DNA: TGTGCCAGTAGTCCTAGCGGGATGGGGGAGACCCAGTACTTC.

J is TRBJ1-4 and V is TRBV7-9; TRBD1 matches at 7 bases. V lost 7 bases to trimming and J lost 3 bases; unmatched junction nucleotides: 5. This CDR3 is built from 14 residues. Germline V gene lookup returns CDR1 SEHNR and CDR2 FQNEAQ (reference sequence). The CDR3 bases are TGTGCCAGCAACCGACAGGGTGCTAATGAAAAACTGTTTTTT. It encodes CASNRQGANEKLFF.

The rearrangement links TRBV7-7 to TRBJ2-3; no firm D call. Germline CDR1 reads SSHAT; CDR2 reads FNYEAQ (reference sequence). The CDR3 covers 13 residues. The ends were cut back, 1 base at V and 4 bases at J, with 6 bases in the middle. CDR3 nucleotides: TGTGCCAGCAGCTTAGATGCAGCAGATACGCAGTATTTT. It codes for CASSLDAADTQYF.

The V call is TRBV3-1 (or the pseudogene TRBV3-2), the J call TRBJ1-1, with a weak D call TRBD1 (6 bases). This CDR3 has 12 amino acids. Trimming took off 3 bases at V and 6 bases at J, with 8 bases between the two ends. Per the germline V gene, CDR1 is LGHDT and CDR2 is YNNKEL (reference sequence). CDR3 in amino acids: CASSHRQAEAFF. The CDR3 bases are TGTGCCAGCAGCCACCGACAGGCTGAAGCTTTCTTT.

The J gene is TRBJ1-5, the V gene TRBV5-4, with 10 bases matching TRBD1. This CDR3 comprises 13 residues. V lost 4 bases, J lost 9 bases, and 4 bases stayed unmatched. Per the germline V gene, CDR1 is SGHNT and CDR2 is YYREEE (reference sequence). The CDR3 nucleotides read TGTGCCAGCAGCCGGGACAGGGGTGGGCCCCAGCATTTT. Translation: CASSRDRGGPQHF.

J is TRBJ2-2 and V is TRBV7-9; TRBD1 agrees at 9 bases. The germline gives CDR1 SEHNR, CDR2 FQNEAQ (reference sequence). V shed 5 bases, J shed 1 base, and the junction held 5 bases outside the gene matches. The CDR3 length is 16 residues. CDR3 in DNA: TGTGCCAGCAGCAAACCGGGACAGGGGAACACCGGGGAGCTGTTTTTT. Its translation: CASSKPGQGNTGELFF.

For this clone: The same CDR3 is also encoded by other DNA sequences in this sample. The chain's CDR3 is CASSLGSSGNTIYF. For the CDR3, the DNA is TGTGCCAGCAGCCTTGGGAGCTCTGGAAACACCATATATTTT. The chain is built from TRBV7-2 and TRBJ1-3; unclear D gene. CDR1 is SGHTA and CDR2 is FQGNSA in the germline V gene. The V end lost 5 bases, the J end lost 0 bases, and 8 bases lay between the germline ends. This CDR3 spans 14 amino acids.

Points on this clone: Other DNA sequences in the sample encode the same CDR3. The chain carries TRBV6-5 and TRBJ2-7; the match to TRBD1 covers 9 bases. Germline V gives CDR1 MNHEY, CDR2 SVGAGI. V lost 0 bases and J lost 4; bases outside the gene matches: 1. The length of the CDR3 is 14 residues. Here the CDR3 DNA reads TGTGCCAGCAGTTACTCACAGGGGGCGTACGAGCAGTACTTC. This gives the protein CASSYSQGAYEQYF.

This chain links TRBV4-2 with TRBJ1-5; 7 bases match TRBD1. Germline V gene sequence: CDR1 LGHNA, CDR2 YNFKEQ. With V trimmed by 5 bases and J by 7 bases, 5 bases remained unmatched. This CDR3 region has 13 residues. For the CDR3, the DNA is TGTGCCAGCAGCGACAGGGTGGGGCAGCCCCAGCATTTT. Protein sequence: CASSDRVGQPQHF.

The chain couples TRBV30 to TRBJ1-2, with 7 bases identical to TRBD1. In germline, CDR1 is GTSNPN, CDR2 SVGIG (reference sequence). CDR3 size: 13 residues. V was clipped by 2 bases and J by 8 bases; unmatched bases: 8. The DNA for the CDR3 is TGTGCCTGGAGTACCAGGGGGATTGGGGGCTACACCTTC. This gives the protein CAWSTRGIGGYTF.

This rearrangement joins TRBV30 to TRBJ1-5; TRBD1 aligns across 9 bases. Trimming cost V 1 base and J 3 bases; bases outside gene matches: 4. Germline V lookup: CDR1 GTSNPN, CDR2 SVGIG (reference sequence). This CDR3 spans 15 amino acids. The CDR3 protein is CAWSDRGLFNQPQHF. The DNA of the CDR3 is TGTGCCTGGAGTGACAGGGGGCTTTTCAATCAGCCCCAGCATTTT.

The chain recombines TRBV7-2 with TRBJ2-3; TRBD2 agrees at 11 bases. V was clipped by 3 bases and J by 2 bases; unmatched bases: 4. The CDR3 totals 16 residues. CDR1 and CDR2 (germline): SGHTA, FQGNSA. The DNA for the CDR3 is TGTGCCAGCAGCTTTGGTAGCGGGAGGGCCACAGATACGCAGTATTTT. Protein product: CASSFGSGRATDTQYF.

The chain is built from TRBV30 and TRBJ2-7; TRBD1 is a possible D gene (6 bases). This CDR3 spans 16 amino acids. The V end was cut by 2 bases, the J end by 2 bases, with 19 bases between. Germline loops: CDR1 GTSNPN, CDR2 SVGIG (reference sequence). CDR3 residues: CAWSSLQGRETYEQYF. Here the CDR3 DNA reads TGTGCCTGGAGTTCTCTACAGGGTAGGGAAACCTACGAGCAGTACTTC.

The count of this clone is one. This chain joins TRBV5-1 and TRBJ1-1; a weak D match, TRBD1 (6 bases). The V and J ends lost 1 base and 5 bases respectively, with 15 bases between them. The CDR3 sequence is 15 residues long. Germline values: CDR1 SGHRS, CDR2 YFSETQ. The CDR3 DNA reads TGCGCCAGCAGCTTGATCGGGGGCCGGGGTACTGAAGCTTTCTTT. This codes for CASSLIGGRGTEAFF.

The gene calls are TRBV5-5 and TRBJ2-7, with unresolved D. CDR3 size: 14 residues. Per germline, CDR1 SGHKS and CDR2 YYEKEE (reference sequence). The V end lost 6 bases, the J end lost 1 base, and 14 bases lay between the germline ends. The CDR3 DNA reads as TGTGCCAGCACAGGCACACCCACTTCCTACGAGCAGTACTTC. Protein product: CASTGTPTSYEQYF.

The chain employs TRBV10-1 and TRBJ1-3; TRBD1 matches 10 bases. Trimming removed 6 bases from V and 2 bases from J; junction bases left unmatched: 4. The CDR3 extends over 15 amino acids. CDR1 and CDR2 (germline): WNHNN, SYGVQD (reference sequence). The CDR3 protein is CASSQGQGAGNTIYF. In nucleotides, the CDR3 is TGCGCCAGCAGCCAAGGACAGGGGGCTGGAAACACCATATATTTT.

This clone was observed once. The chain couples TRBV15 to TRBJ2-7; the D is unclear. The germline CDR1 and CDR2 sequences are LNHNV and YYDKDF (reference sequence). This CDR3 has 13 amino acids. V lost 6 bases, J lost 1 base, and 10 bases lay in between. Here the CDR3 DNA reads TGTGCCACCAGGTTCAGTAATTCCTACGAGCAGTACTTC. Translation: CATRFSNSYEQYF.

DNA of the CDR3: TGTGCCAGCAGCTTACTTAACTATGGCTACACCTTC. Its protein is CASSLLNYGYTF. The rearrangement joins TRBV7-8 to TRBJ1-2, with unresolved D. The CDR3 sequence is 12 residues long. V lost 2 bases and J lost 1, with 2 bases in between. Germline CDR1 SGHVS, CDR2 FQNEAQ.